A single sample gave rise to the 2 T cell receptor beta chains below, sequenced in a study of blood T cell repertoires in COVID-19. Libraries were prepared by immunoSEQ multiplex PCR; TCRdb keeps only in-frame clonotypes and omits some of them. Seen here are some 350,000 clones, over 75% observed once, and the top ten hold less than 5.5%. Sequenced: PBMCs or T cells enriched from blood (not recorded which). These receptors were obtained from a man younger than 40 who had recovered from COVID-19.

This clone was observed a single time. The chain combines TRBV28 with TRBJ1-5; possible D gene TRBD1, 6 bases. The germline CDR1 and CDR2 sequences are MDHEN and SYDVKM. The CDR3 has 19 amino acids. The germline V and J ends were trimmed by 1 base and 0 bases, with 19 bases remaining between them. CDR3: CASSLLKGGNFYSNQPQHF. The CDR3 coding sequence is TGTGCCAGCAGTTTATTAAAAGGGGGAAATTTTTATAGCAATCAGCCCCAGCATTTT.

The V call is TRBV6-6, the J call TRBJ1-5, with a tentative D call TRBD1 (6 bases). Trimming cost V 5 bases and J 0 bases, with 17 bases left between them. The CDR3 contains 17 residues. CDR1 and CDR2 (germline): MNHNY, SVGAGI (reference sequence). Written as DNA, the CDR3 is TGTGCCAGCAGTCGAGCTGGTGGGGGCTATAGCAATCAGCCCCAGCATTTT. It is translated as CASSRAGGGYSNQPQHF.